This paragraph covers one TCR beta chain sequence. The antigen is undetermined. Distinct nucleotide sequences in the sample also encode this CDR3. The V gene end was trimmed by 2 bases and the J gene end by 8 bases; junction bases not matched to a gene: 6. The CDR3 is 14 residues long. Per the germline V gene, CDR1 is SEHNR and CDR2 is FQNEAQ (reference sequence). Sequenced by immunoSEQ multiplex PCR; TCRdb stores in-frame clones only, minus some. This table has approximately 84,000 clones, around 85% appearing once. The data stem from a study of T cell responses to AZD1222 COVID-19 vaccine. Findings and limits, study-wide: After two AZD1222 doses, spike-specific TCR breadth and depth rose versus day 0.

The sample was peripheral blood, taken 28 days after the second AZD1222 dose. This rearrangement joins TRBV7-9 to TRBJ1-2; 9 bases map to TRBD1. The TCR comes from an adult who received the AZD1222 COVID-19 vaccine. The CDR3 DNA reads as TGTGCCAGCAGCTTACCTACAGGGGGCAACGGCTACACCTTC. Its translation is CASSLPTGGNGYTF.